This T cell receptor beta chain was profiled in a study of cytomegalovirus exposure and HLA in healthy donors. Findings of the study overall: Diagnosis of cytomegalovirus status made by the classifier reportedly showed high specificity and sensitivity. Three CMV-associated chains proved CMV antigen-specific in vitro. TCR beta V- and J-gene trimming was later associated with a missense DCLRE1C variant. Previously analyzed data showed that most TCR beta V segments were productive at a frequency of about 90% or about 30%.

CDR1 is SGHDT and CDR2 is YYEEEE in the germline V gene. With 2 bases removed from V and 6 bases from J, the gap between germline ends came to 11 bases. The CDR3 has 13 amino acids. The PCR made use of 60 Vbeta and 13 Jbeta primers. Here immunoSEQ multiplex PCR was the method, and the copy in TCRdb shows in-frame clones only, minus some. The top ten hold around 0.27% of the sample, which has about 190,000 clones, almost 85% seen once. As for this clone: Its antigen is still unknown.

The sample was PBMCs. The rearrangement joins TRBV5-6 to TRBJ1-1; D possibly corresponds to TRBD1 (6 bases). This receptor was taken from a boy younger than 18 in good health and CMV-seronegative. CDR3: CASSFQGLAEAFF. As DNA, the CDR3 is TGTGCCAGCAGCTTCCAGGGGCTAGCTGAAGCTTTCTTT.